This T cell receptor (beta chain) was identified during a study of technical replicates of blood from a few donors. Germline loops: CDR1 MNHEY, CDR2 SVGAGI. The CDR3 is 16 residues long. V lost 2 bases, J lost 5 bases, and 9 bases stayed unmatched. Sequencing used immunoSEQ multiplex PCR; TCRdb keeps in-frame clones, though not all of them. Found here are tens of thousands of clones, more than 75% of them singletons; the top ten hold just over 4.5%. The TCR comes from a human donor in good health. Some clones in this sample may be carry-over from other donors' samples. The chain recombines TRBV6-5 with TRBJ2-5, with 9 nucleotides matching TRBD2. The sequencing sample was made of PBMCs. The CDR3 is CASSYRSGGGGETQYF. The CDR3 DNA follows: TGTGCCAGCAGTTACCGTAGCGGGGGAGGTGGGGAGACCCAGTACTTC.